A single sample is the source of the 28 T cell receptor beta chains below, sequenced in a study of control samples from healthy donors and cancer patients. The method was immunoSEQ multiplex PCR; TCRdb's version includes in-frame clones alone and lacks a portion of them. Of some 41,000 clones listed, about 89% are singletons. Sequencing was performed on PBMCs. The receptors come from a woman aged 55 to 70 with lung cancer.

This clone is medium-sized in the sample. The chain uses TRBV28 and TRBJ2-2; 10 bases fit TRBD1. Germline V gene data show CDR1 as MDHEN and CDR2 as SYDVKM. The CDR3 length is 16 residues. The V and J ends lost 10 bases and 5 bases, in that order; junction bases with no gene match: 13. In DNA form, the CDR3 reads TGTGCCACCCTTAGAGGGACAGGGGAGGTAACCGGGGAGCTGTTTTTT. This sequence encodes CATLRGTGEVTGELFF.

This chain uses TRBV30 with TRBJ1-3, with D hard to call. Germline loops: CDR1 GTSNPN, CDR2 SVGIG (reference sequence). The CDR3 length is 12 residues. This chain's CDR3 is CGHSEAGNTIYF. The CDR3 nucleotides are TGTGGCCACAGTGAAGCTGGAAACACCATATATTTT.

V gene TRBV29-1 combines with J gene TRBJ1-2, with TRBD1 matching over 7 bases. The germline CDR1 and CDR2 sequences are SQVTM and ANQGSEA. This CDR3 has 12 amino acids. V gave up 7 bases and J gave up 6 bases; unmatched junction bases: 8. The CDR3 sequence: CSASGTADGYTF. The CDR3 DNA reads as TGCAGCGCCTCCGGGACAGCAGATGGCTACACCTTC.

The CDR3 nucleotides read TGTGCTAGTGGTTTGGGCGGGAACACCGGGGAGCTGTTTTTT. Translating it yields CASGLGGNTGELFF. The chain recombines TRBV12-5 with TRBJ2-2; D gene ambiguous. Germline V CDR1 and CDR2: LGHNT, FRNRAP. The CDR3 length is 14 residues. V gave up 1 base and J gave up 1 base, with 4 bases separating them.

The chain links TRBV19 to TRBJ1-1; 7 bases fit TRBD1. Germline V gene data show CDR1 as LNHDA and CDR2 as SQIVND (reference sequence). The ends lost 6 bases at V and 7 bases at J; junction bases unmatched: 8. CDR3 size: 13 residues. The CDR3 sequence is CASSTYRDSEAFF. CDR3 bases: TGTGCCAGTAGCACATACCGGGACAGTGAAGCTTTCTTT.

The genes are TRBV12-5 and TRBJ1-1, with 8 bases that match TRBD1. This CDR3 has 15 amino acids. The V gene's germline CDR1 is LGHNT and CDR2 FRNRAP. J lost 4 bases, V lost 1 base, and 5 bases had no gene match. CDR3 in DNA: TGTGCTAGTGGTTTGGCGACAGGGGTAGGCACTGAAGCTTTCTTT. Translation gives CASGLATGVGTEAFF.

The sample holds one count of this clone. V and J are TRBV12-3 or TRBV12-4 and TRBJ2-5; no firm D call. The CDR3 spans 13 residues. Between the trimmed V and J ends, which lost 5 bases and 5 bases, there was a span of 12 bases. The DNA for the CDR3 is TGTGCCAGCAGTAATCCTCCGCCCGAGACCCAGTACTTC. Amino acids: CASSNPPPETQYF.

The chain has TRBV6-4 and TRBJ2-2; no clear D gene. Germline-derived CDR1 and CDR2 are MRHNA and SNTAGT. The CDR3 contains 14 residues. Deletions cut 4 bases from V and 5 bases from J, with 11 bases between. CDR3 in amino acids: CASSAFYLTGELFF. CDR3 DNA sequence: TGTGCCAGCAGTGCCTTCTACCTGACCGGGGAGCTGTTTTTT.

This clone has a single count. The chain employs TRBV25-1 and TRBJ1-1; the D gene is possibly TRBD1 (5 bases). The CDR3 is 15 amino acids. Germline values: CDR1 MGHDK, CDR2 SYGVNS. Trimming took off 2 bases at V and 0 bases at J, with 10 bases between the two ends. The chain's CDR3 is CASSEQGSMNTEAFF. For the CDR3, the DNA is TGTGCCAGCAGTGAACAGGGTTCAATGAACACTGAAGCTTTCTTT.

This chain links TRBV6-6 with TRBJ1-2, with D possibly matching TRBD1 (5 bases). The CDR3 length is 13 residues. The germline V gene has CDR1 MNHNY and CDR2 SVGAGI (reference sequence). V was pared by 6 bases and J by 3 bases, with 11 bases between. The CDR3 region has the DNA TGTGCCAGCAGCCCGGCGGGGCACTATGGCTACACCTTC. Amino acid sequence: CASSPAGHYGYTF.

The CDR3 DNA reads TGCAGCGTTGAAGATCGGGCGGACTCCTACGAGCAGTACTTC. Translating it yields CSVEDRADSYEQYF. The chain couples TRBV29-1 to TRBJ2-7, with D unresolved. Germline CDR1 reads SQVTM; CDR2 reads ANQGSEA. Trimming stripped 0 bases from V and 0 bases from J, with 9 bases between. This CDR3 spans 14 amino acids.

The V and J genes are TRBV29-1 and TRBJ2-1; D is unclear. Trimming pared 3 bases from V and 2 bases from J, leaving 11 bases between. The CDR3 has 14 residues. Germline V gives CDR1 SQVTM, CDR2 ANQGSEA. CDR3 residues: CSVEGGGTYNEQFF. In DNA, the CDR3 is TGCAGCGTTGAGGGTGGCGGCACCTACAATGAGCAGTTCTTC.

The chain is built from TRBV11-3 and TRBJ2-1; 9 nucleotides match TRBD2. V was clipped by 1 base and J by 9 bases; unmatched bases: 7. There are 15 residues in the CDR3. CDR1 and CDR2 from the germline V gene are SGHNT and YENEEA. This CDR3 reads CASSLGGRASGEQFF. The DNA for the CDR3 is TGTGCCAGCAGCTTAGGCGGGAGGGCCTCCGGTGAGCAGTTCTTC.

The chain links TRBV7-3 to TRBJ1-1; D unclear. V lost 2 bases to trimming and J lost 7 bases, with 11 bases between them. Germline CDR1 is SGHTA and CDR2 is FQGTGA. CDR3 length: 13 amino acids. This CDR3 reads CASSLRWGDEAFF. CDR3 DNA: TGTGCCAGCAGCTTACGGTGGGGAGATGAAGCTTTCTTT. The full variable domain, its missing parts supplied by reference TRBV7-3 and TRBJ1-1, is GAGVSQTPSNKVTEKGKYVELRCDPISGHTALYWYRQSLGQGPEFLIYFQGTGAADDSGLPNDRFFAVRPEGSVSTLKIQRTERGDSAVYLCASSLRWGDEAFFGQGTRLTVV.

The chain couples TRBV3-1 (or the pseudogene TRBV3-2) to TRBJ2-7, with D perhaps TRBD1 (6 bases). V was shortened by 4 bases and J by 0 bases, with 13 bases between the two germline ends. This CDR3 contains 15 residues. CDR1 is LGHDT, CDR2 YNNKEL, per germline (reference sequence). CDR3 in amino acids: CASSLGQFSSYEQYF. CDR3 sequence (DNA): TGTGCCAGCAGCCTCGGACAGTTCAGCTCCTACGAGCAGTACTTC.

The chain couples TRBV30 to TRBJ2-1, with D tentatively TRBD1 or TRBD2 (5 bases each). The length of the CDR3 is 14 residues. CDR1 is GTSNPN and CDR2 is SVGIG in the germline V gene (reference sequence). V shed 0 bases and J shed 6 bases, with 12 bases lying between them. CDR3 loop: CAWSVWGTLNEQFF. The CDR3 DNA reads TGTGCCTGGAGTGTATGGGGGACGCTCAATGAGCAGTTCTTC.

The V gene is TRBV7-9, the J gene TRBJ2-2; the match to TRBD2 covers 10 bases. This CDR3 region has 17 residues. Trimming removed 5 bases from V and 2 bases from J; junction bases left unmatched: 8. Germline-derived CDR1 and CDR2 are SEHNR and FQNEAQ (reference sequence). The CDR3 DNA reads TGTGCCAGCAGCCCCACCTTAGCGGGAGGAAACACCGGGGAGCTGTTTTTT. It yields the protein CASSPTLAGGNTGELFF.

The chain employs TRBV5-1 and TRBJ2-2; D remains ambiguous. Deletions cut 7 bases from V and 1 base from J, with 14 bases between. Looked up from germline, CDR1 is SGHRS and CDR2 is YFSETQ. The CDR3 is 15 residues long. The CDR3 DNA sequence: TGCGCCAGCTCAACTACAGTTGTGAACACCGGGGAGCTGTTTTTT. Amino acids: CASSTTVVNTGELFF.

The chain is built from TRBV5-5 and TRBJ1-2, with D unresolved. CDR1 is SGHKS and CDR2 is YYEKEE in the germline V gene (reference sequence). V was cut by 6 bases and J by 2 bases, with 14 bases left in between. The CDR3 loop spans 14 amino acids. CDR3 amino acids: CASTSGGLNYGYTF. The CDR3 DNA reads TGTGCCAGCACCTCCGGCGGACTCAACTATGGCTACACCTTC.

The chain carries TRBV6-2 or TRBV6-3 and TRBJ2-1; 13 bases are shared with TRBD2. The CDR3 covers 16 residues. The V segment lost 2 bases and the J segment 6 bases; nucleotides outside the gene matches: 4. Germline CDR1 is MNHEY and CDR2 is SVGEGT. For the CDR3, the DNA is TGTGCCAGCAGTTACGGGACTAGCGGGAATCCCAATGAGCAGTTCTTC. Translation: CASSYGTSGNPNEQFF.

This clone was detected only once. The rearrangement joins TRBV7-2 to TRBJ2-1; 9 bases align to TRBD2. Trimming cost V 2 bases and J 6 bases; bases outside gene matches: 5. Germline V gene sequence: CDR1 SGHTA, CDR2 FQGNSA. This CDR3 has 15 residues. CDR3 DNA sequence: TGTGCCAGCAGCTTAACAAGCGGGGGGCCCAATGAGCAGTTCTTC. Translated: CASSLTSGGPNEQFF.

This clone was seen only once. V is TRBV9 and J is TRBJ2-1; 7 bases fit TRBD2. Per the germline V gene, CDR1 is SGDLS and CDR2 is YYNGEE. The CDR3 spans 16 residues. V dropped 4 bases and J dropped 6; count of bases not matched to a gene: 13. CDR3 nucleotide sequence: TGTGCCAGCAGCCAAATCCGGGACTACCCCTCCAATGAGCAGTTCTTC. Its protein product is CASSQIRDYPSNEQFF. Filled out from reference TRBV9 and TRBJ2-1, the complete variable domain reads DSGVTQTPKHLITATGQRVTLRCSPRSGDLSVYWYQQSLDQGLQFLIQYYNGEERAKGNILERFSAQQFPDLHSELNLSSLELGDSALYFCASSQIRDYPSNEQFFGPGTRLTVL.

The J gene is TRBJ2-5, the V gene TRBV5-6; perhaps TRBD2 as D (6 bases). V dropped 3 bases and J dropped 4 bases, with 10 bases sitting between them. Germline values: CDR1 SGHDT, CDR2 YYEEEE. The CDR3 totals 13 residues. The CDR3 protein is CASSWEDRETQYF. CDR3 nucleotide sequence: TGTGCCAGCAGCTGGGAGGACCGAGAGACCCAGTACTTC.

The chain recombines TRBV25-1 with TRBJ1-5; no definite D call. V lost 2 bases and J 4 bases, leaving 3 bases between the germline ends. CDR3 length: 12 amino acids. Per the germline V gene, CDR1 is MGHDK and CDR2 is SYGVNS. In nucleotides, the CDR3 is TGTGCCAGCAGTGAAGGGAATCAGCCCCAGCATTTT. Its protein is CASSEGNQPQHF.

The chain has TRBV6-2 or TRBV6-3 and TRBJ1-1, with no clear D. Trimming pared 2 bases from V and 0 bases from J, leaving 7 bases between. Germline CDR1 reads MNHEY; CDR2 reads SVGEGT. This CDR3 is built from 14 residues. The CDR3 DNA follows: TGTGCCAGCAGTTACCCAGTCATGAACACTGAAGCTTTCTTT. Encoded protein: CASSYPVMNTEAFF.

This rearrangement joins TRBV7-9 to TRBJ1-5; no clear D. The CDR3 is made up of 12 amino acids. In germline, CDR1 is SEHNR, CDR2 FQNEAQ (reference sequence). V lost 5 bases and J 2 bases, leaving 4 bases between the germline ends. The CDR3 DNA reads TGTGCCAGCAGCGGAGGCAATCAGCCCCAGCATTTT. Protein product: CASSGGNQPQHF.

CDR3 amino acids: CASSLPSGAYNEQFF. The DNA for the CDR3 is TGTGCCAGCAGTCTACCTAGCGGTGCCTACAATGAGCAGTTCTTC. This chain uses TRBV6-2 or TRBV6-3 with TRBJ2-1, with 7 positions matching TRBD2. Germline V gives CDR1 MNHEY, CDR2 SVGEGT. Germline trimming cut 5 bases from V and 2 bases from J; bases unmatched to any gene: 6. There are 15 residues in the CDR3.

V is TRBV7-9 and J is TRBJ2-2; D is ambiguous. Trimming removed 5 bases at V and 3 bases at J, with 7 bases between. The CDR3 contains 13 residues. Germline assignment: CDR1 SEHNR and CDR2 FQNEAQ (reference sequence). DNA of the CDR3: TGTGCCAGCAGCCCGGACGACACCGGGGAGCTGTTTTTT. Protein: CASSPDDTGELFF.